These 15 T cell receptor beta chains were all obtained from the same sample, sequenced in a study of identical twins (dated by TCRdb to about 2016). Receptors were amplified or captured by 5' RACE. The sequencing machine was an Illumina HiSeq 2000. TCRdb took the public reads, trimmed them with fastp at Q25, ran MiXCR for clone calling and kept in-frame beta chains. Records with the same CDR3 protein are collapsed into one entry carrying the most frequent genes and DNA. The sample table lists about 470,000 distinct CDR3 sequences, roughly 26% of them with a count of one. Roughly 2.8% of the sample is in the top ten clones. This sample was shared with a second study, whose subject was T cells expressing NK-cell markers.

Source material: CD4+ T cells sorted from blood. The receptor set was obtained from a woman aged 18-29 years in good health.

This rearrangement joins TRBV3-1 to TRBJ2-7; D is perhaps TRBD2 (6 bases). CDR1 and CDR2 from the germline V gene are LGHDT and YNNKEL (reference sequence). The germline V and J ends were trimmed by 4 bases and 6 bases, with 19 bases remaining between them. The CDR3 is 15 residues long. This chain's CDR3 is CASSPIAGSRSEQYF. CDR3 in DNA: TGTGCCAGCAGCCCAATTGCGGGGAGTCGGAGCGAGCAGTACTTC.

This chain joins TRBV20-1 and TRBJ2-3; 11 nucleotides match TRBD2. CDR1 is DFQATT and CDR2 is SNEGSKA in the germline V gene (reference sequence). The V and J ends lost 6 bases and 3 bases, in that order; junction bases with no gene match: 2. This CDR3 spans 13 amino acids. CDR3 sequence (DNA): TGCAGTGCAACTAGCGGGAGTACAGATACGCAGTATTTT. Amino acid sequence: CSATSGSTDTQYF.

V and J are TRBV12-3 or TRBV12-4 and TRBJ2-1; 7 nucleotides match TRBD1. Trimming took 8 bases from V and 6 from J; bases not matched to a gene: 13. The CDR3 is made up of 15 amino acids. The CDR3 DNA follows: TGTGCCAGCGGCCCGAGCGGAACAGGGGTCAATGAGCAGTTCTTC. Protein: CASGPSGTGVNEQFF.

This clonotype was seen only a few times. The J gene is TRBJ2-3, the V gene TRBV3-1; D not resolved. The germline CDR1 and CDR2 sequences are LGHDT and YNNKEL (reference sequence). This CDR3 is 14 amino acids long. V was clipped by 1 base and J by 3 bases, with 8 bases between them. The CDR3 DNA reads TGTGCCAGCAGCCAAGGGGCGAGGACAGATACGCAGTATTTT. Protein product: CASSQGARTDTQYF.

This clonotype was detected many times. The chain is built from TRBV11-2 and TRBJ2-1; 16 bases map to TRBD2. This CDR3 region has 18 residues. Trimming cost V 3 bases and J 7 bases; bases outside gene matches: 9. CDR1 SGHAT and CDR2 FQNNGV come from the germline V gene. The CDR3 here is CASSFGRGTSGRGNEQFF. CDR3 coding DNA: TGTGCCAGCAGCTTCGGTCGGGGGACTAGCGGGAGGGGAAATGAGCAGTTCTTC. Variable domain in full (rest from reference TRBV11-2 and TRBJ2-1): EAGVAQSPRYKIIEKRQSVAFWCNPISGHATLYWYQQILGQGPKLLIQFQNNGVVDDSQLPKDRFSAERLKGVDSTLKIQPAKLEDSAVYLCASSFGRGTSGRGNEQFFGPGTRLTVL.

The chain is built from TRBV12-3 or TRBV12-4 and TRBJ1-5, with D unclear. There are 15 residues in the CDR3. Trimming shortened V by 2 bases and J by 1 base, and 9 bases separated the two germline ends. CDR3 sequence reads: CASSLRNPSNQPQHF. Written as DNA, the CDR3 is TGTGCCAGCAGTTTACGCAATCCGAGCAATCAGCCCCAGCATTTT.

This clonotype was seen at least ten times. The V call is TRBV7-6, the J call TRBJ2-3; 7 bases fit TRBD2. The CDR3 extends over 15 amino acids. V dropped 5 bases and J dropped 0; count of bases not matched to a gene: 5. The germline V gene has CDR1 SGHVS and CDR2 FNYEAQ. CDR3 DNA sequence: TGTGCCAGCAGCGTACACGGGGGGAGCACAGATACGCAGTATTTT. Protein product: CASSVHGGSTDTQYF.

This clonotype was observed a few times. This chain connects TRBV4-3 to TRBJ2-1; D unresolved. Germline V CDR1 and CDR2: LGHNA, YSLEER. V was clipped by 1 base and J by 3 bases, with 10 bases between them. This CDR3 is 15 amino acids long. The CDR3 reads CASSQGLEYYNEQFF. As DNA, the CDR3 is TGCGCCAGCAGCCAAGGGTTGGAATACTACAATGAGCAGTTCTTC.

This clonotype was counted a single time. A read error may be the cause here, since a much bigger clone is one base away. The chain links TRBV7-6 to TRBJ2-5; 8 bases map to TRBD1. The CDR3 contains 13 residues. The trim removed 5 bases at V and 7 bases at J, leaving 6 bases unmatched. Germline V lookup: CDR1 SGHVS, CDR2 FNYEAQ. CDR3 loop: CASSQDRVVTQYF. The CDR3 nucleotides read TGTGCCAGCAGCCAGGACAGGGTGGTGACCCAGTACTTC.

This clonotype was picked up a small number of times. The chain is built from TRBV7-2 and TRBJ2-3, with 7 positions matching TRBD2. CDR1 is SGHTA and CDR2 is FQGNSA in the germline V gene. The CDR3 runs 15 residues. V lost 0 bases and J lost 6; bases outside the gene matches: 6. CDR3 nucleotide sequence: TGTGCCAGCAGCTTAGCGGGAGGGGCGTGGGATACGCAGTATTTT. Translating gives CASSLAGGAWDTQYF.

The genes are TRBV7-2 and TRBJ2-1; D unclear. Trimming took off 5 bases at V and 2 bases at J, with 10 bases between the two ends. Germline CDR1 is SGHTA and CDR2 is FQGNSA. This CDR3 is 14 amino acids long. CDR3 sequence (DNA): TGTGCCAGCAGCCTTGTGTTAGCCTACAATGAGCAGTTCTTC. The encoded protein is CASSLVLAYNEQFF.

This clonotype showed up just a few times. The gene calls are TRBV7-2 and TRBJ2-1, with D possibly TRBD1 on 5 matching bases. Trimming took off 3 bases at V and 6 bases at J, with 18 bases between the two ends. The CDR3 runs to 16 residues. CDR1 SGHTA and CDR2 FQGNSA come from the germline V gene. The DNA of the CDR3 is TGTGCCAGCAGCTTCCAGGGCGGATCAGTAATCAATGAGCAGTTCTTC. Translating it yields CASSFQGGSVINEQFF.

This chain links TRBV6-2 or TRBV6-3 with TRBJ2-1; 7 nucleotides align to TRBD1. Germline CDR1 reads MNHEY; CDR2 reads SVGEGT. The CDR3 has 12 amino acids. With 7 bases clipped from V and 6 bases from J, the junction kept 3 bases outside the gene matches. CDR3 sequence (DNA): TGTGCCAGCAAAGACAGGGTCAATGAGCAGTTCTTC. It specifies CASKDRVNEQFF.

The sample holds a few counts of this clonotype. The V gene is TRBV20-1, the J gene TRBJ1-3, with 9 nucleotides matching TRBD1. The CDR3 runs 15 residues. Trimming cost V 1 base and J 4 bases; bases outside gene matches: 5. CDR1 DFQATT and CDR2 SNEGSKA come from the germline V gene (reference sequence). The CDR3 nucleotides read TGCAGTGCTAGAGTGGCGGGACAGGGCGGAAACACCATATATTTT. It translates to CSARVAGQGGNTIYF.

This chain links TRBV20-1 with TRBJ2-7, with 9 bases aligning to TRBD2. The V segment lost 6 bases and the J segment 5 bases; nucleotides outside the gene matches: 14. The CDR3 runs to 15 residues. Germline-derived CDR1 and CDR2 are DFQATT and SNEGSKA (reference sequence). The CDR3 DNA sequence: TGCAGTGCCCCCCCCGGGGGCGGGAGGGCCCACGAGCAGTACTTC. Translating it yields CSAPPGGGRAHEQYF.